The next 30 T cell receptor beta chains were all read from a single sample in a study of technical replicates of blood from several donors (dated by TCRdb to about 2017). Library generation was performed with the immunoSEQ multiplex PCR assay. The table comes from immuneACCESS by way of TCRdb, which keeps in-frame sequences with V and J called. Part of the clones is missing from these tables; in studies checked, under half for an unresolved V gene and the rest for unknown reasons. In all, the sample holds tens of thousands of clones, and 90% to 97% of those were seen once. The ten largest clones represent around 0.2% of the sample. Sequences were obtained from T cells isolated from PBMCs. These receptors came from a human donor in good health.

The chain is built from TRBV2 and TRBJ2-1, with 10 bases matching TRBD2. Germline V gene sequence: CDR1 SNHLY, CDR2 FYNNEI. J gave up 0 bases and V 4 bases, and 9 bases lay outside the gene matches. The CDR3 is 18 residues long. The CDR3 loop reads CASSGNSGGYSSYNEQFF. Written as DNA, the CDR3 is TGTGCCAGCAGTGGTAATAGCGGGGGGTACTCCTCCTACAATGAGCAGTTCTTC.

This chain uses TRBV28 with TRBJ2-3; the D gene is possibly TRBD2 (6 bases). Trimming pared 2 bases from V and 8 bases from J, leaving 17 bases between. CDR1 is MDHEN, CDR2 SYDVKM, per germline. The CDR3 contains 15 residues. The CDR3: CASSLGGPKVPTQYF. The CDR3 region has the DNA TGTGCCAGCAGTTTAGGAGGGCCTAAGGTCCCTACGCAGTATTTT.

This clone came up once. CDR3 in amino acids: CASSEVDSRLISNQPQHF. CDR3 in DNA: TGTGCCAGCAGTGAAGTGGACAGTAGGTTAATTAGCAATCAGCCCCAGCATTTT. The chain has TRBV6-1 and TRBJ1-5; D may be TRBD1 (6 bases). Germline CDR1 and CDR2: MNHNS and SASEGT. CDR3 length: 18 amino acids. Trimming removed 1 base at V and 0 bases at J, with 16 bases between.

The CDR3 reads CASTRRDTSGANVLTF. In DNA, the CDR3 is TGTGCCAGCACACGTCGGGACACCTCTGGGGCCAACGTCCTGACTTTC. The chain links TRBV19 to TRBJ2-6; weak D call: TRBD1 (6 bases). The CDR3 contains 16 residues. V was clipped by 9 bases and J by 0 bases, with 15 bases between them. The germline CDR1 and CDR2 sequences are LNHDA and SQIVND (reference sequence).

This sequence joins TRBV19 and TRBJ2-1, with TRBD2 identical over 7 bases. The V and J ends lost 3 bases and 6 bases, in that order; junction bases with no gene match: 8. CDR1 is LNHDA and CDR2 is SQIVND in the germline V gene (reference sequence). The CDR3 is 15 amino acids. CDR3 bases: TGTGCCAGTAGTATTCAGCGGGGTGTGCCCAATGAGCAGTTCTTC. Its protein product is CASSIQRGVPNEQFF.

Only one count was recorded for this clone. V gene TRBV30 combines with J gene TRBJ2-5, with a weak D call TRBD2 (5 bases). Trimming took 1 base from V and 1 from J, leaving 10 bases between them. Germline CDR1 and CDR2: GTSNPN and SVGIG (reference sequence). The CDR3 contains 14 residues. CDR3 loop: CAWSEFGVQETQYF. CDR3 DNA: TGTGCCTGGAGTGAGTTCGGGGTCCAAGAGACCCAGTACTTC.

This chain links TRBV9 with TRBJ1-2; 7 bases line up with TRBD1. CDR1 is SGDLS, CDR2 YYNGEE, per germline. The CDR3 contains 15 residues. Trimming at V came to 4 bases and at J to 5 bases, leaving 11 bases not matched to a gene. CDR3 residues: CASSSGQFIGYGYTF. CDR3 sequence (DNA): TGTGCCAGCAGCTCGGGACAGTTTATTGGGTATGGCTACACCTTC. The full variable domain, rest sourced from reference TRBV9 and TRBJ1-2, is DSGVTQTPKHLITATGQRVTLRCSPRSGDLSVYWYQQSLDQGLQFLIQYYNGEERAKGNILERFSAQQFPDLHSELNLSSLELGDSALYFCASSSGQFIGYGYTFGSGTRLTVV.

The chain employs TRBV5-6 and TRBJ2-1; D may be TRBD1 (5 bases). CDR1 is SGHDT and CDR2 is YYEEEE in the germline V gene. V shed 2 bases and J shed 5 bases, with 8 bases lying between them. CDR3 length equals 13 residues. CDR3 bases: TGTGCCAGCAGCTTAGGGGTAGACAATGAGCAGTTCTTC. It translates to CASSLGVDNEQFF.

The chain carries TRBV5-3 and TRBJ1-1; TRBD1 matches 12 bases. Being an ORF, TRBV5-3 has a function that is uncertain. The CDR3 loop spans 17 amino acids. Losses at the gene ends were 2 bases for V and 3 bases for J; bases not matched to a gene: 8. The CDR3 is CARSLKGQGARDTEAFF. The CDR3 DNA sequence: TGTGCCAGAAGCTTAAAGGGACAGGGGGCTCGGGACACTGAAGCTTTCTTT.

This clone was found once. V is TRBV29-1 and J is TRBJ1-2; tentative D call: TRBD1 (5 bases). The CDR3 is 15 residues long. The V end was cut by 5 bases, the J end by 7 bases, with 23 bases between. Per germline, CDR1 SQVTM and CDR2 ANQGSEA. DNA of the CDR3: TGCAGCGTTAGTTCGAGGACTAAGGGGAACCCTGGCTACACCTTC. It translates to CSVSSRTKGNPGYTF. Supplemented by reference TRBV29-1 and TRBJ1-2, the full variable domain reads SAVISQKPSRDICQRGTSLTIQCQVDSQVTMMFWYRQQPGQSLTLIATANQGSEATYESGFVIDKFPISRPNLTFSTLTVSNMSPEDSSIYLCSVSSRTKGNPGYTFGSGTRLTVV.

This clone is a singleton in its sample. The J gene is TRBJ1-5, the V gene TRBV21-1. TRBV21-1 is described as a pseudogene. The CDR3 is 15 residues long. DNA of the CDR3: TGTGCCAGAAATACTTGGGAAGGACTAGATCAGCCCCAGCATTTT. Translating gives CARNTWEGLDQPQHF.

The chain uses TRBV5-1 and TRBJ2-2; 7 nucleotides match TRBD2. This CDR3 is 20 amino acids long. Germline lookup yields CDR1 SGHRS and CDR2 YFSETQ. The V segment lost 0 bases and the J segment 1 base; nucleotides outside the gene matches: 15. The chain's CDR3 is CASSLDRLAALSLNTGELFF. CDR3 bases: TGCGCCAGCAGCTTGGATAGGCTAGCGGCCCTCTCCCTGAACACCGGGGAGCTGTTTTTT. The full variable domain, its missing parts supplied by reference TRBV5-1 and TRBJ2-2, is KAGVTQTPRYLIKTRGQQVTLSCSPISGHRSVSWYQQTPGQGLQFLFEYFSETQRNKGNFPGRFSGRQFSNSRSEMNVSTLELGDSALYLCASSLDRLAALSLNTGELFFGEGSRLTVL.

The gene calls are TRBV10-1 and TRBJ2-3, with D possibly TRBD2 on 6 matching bases. The V end was cut by 3 bases, the J end by 2 bases, with 12 bases between. CDR1 is WNHNN and CDR2 is SYGVQD in the germline V gene (reference sequence). CDR3 size: 15 residues. CDR3 coding DNA: TGCGCCAGCAGTGACTACGGGACTCCCACAGATACGCAGTATTTT. Translating gives CASSDYGTPTDTQYF.

The gene calls are TRBV6-6 and TRBJ2-7, with TRBD1 matching over 10 bases. V shed 7 bases and J 4 bases; nucleotides not matched to a gene: 7. Germline-derived CDR1 and CDR2 are MNHNY and SVGAGI (reference sequence). The CDR3 is 14 amino acids. CDR3 amino acids: CASKPGQGTYEQYF. The DNA for the CDR3 is TGTGCCAGCAAGCCGGGACAGGGGACATACGAGCAGTACTTC.

V usage is TRBV19 and J usage is TRBJ2-4; 9 positions match TRBD1. The V and J ends lost 6 bases and 8 bases, in that order; junction bases with no gene match: 5. The CDR3 covers 13 residues. Germline V lookup: CDR1 LNHDA, CDR2 SQIVND (reference sequence). This CDR3 is CASSFDRGDIQYF. CDR3 bases: TGTGCCAGTAGCTTTGACAGGGGGGACATTCAGTACTTC.

This rearrangement joins TRBV5-5 to TRBJ2-7; tentatively, D is TRBD1 (6 bases). There are 14 residues in the CDR3. Deletions cut 4 bases from V and 5 bases from J, with 16 bases between. CDR1 SGHKS and CDR2 YYEKEE come from the germline V gene (reference sequence). This chain's CDR3 is CASSTGTWADEQYF. Here the CDR3 DNA reads TGTGCCAGCAGCACCGGGACATGGGCCGACGAGCAGTACTTC.

The chain links TRBV7-6 to TRBJ2-2, with 9 bases fitting TRBD2. This CDR3 is 15 amino acids long. CDR1 and CDR2 from the germline V gene are SGHVS and FNYEAQ. Unmatched junction bases numbered 5, after V lost 2 bases and J lost 7 bases. The CDR3 region is CASSLSSAGGGELFF. The CDR3 bases are TGTGCCAGCAGCTTATCGTCAGCGGGGGGCGGGGAGCTGTTTTTT.

This CDR3 is CASSLSGGIYTYEQYF. DNA of the CDR3: TGTGCCAGCAGCTTGAGTGGGGGGATCTACACCTACGAGCAGTACTTC. The rearrangement joins TRBV5-6 to TRBJ2-7; a possible D gene is TRBD2 (6 bases). This CDR3 comprises 16 residues. Germline V lookup: CDR1 SGHDT, CDR2 YYEEEE. Trimming stripped 1 base from V and 2 bases from J, with 16 bases between.

This chain links TRBV6-4 with TRBJ2-3; maybe TRBD1 (5 bases). Germline assignment: CDR1 MRHNA and CDR2 SNTAGT. The V end was cut by 6 bases, the J end by 0 bases, with 10 bases between. The CDR3 spans 14 residues. CDR3 bases: TGTGCCAGCAGCCGACAGTTTAGCACAGATACGCAGTATTTT. This encodes CASSRQFSTDTQYF.

The V gene is TRBV7-6, the J gene TRBJ2-5, with TRBD1 as a possible D gene (6 bases). CDR3 length equals 15 residues. Germline V gene data show CDR1 as SGHVS and CDR2 as FNYEAQ. The germline V and J ends were trimmed by 5 bases and 3 bases, with 16 bases remaining between them. CDR3 protein: CASSRGQSLKETQYF. The DNA of the CDR3 is TGTGCCAGCAGCCGAGGACAGTCACTAAAAGAGACCCAGTACTTC. Full variable domain (outside the CDR3, taken from reference TRBV7-6 and TRBJ2-5): GAGVSQSPRYKVTKRGQDVALRCDPISGHVSLYWYRQALGQGPEFLTYFNYEAQQDKSGLPNDRFSAERPEGSISTLTIQRTEQRDSAMYRCASSRGQSLKETQYFGPGTRLLVL.

This clone is a singleton in its sample. The gene calls are TRBV9 and TRBJ1-6; 9 bases map to TRBD1. After removal of 3 bases from V and 10 bases from J, the junction contained 8 bases not matched to a gene. This CDR3 has 15 residues. The germline V gene has CDR1 SGDLS and CDR2 YYNGEE. The CDR3 DNA reads TGTGCCAGCAGCGGGGGACAGGGAGAACAATCACCCCTCCACTTT. Its protein is CASSGGQGEQSPLHF. Full variable domain (rest looked up from reference TRBV9 and TRBJ1-6): DSGVTQTPKHLITATGQRVTLRCSPRSGDLSVYWYQQSLDQGLQFLIQYYNGEERAKGNILERFSAQQFPDLHSELNLSSLELGDSALYFCASSGGQGEQSPLHFGNGTRLTVT.

The genes are TRBV2 and TRBJ2-3; D is undetermined. CDR3 length: 12 amino acids. CDR1 SNHLY and CDR2 FYNNEI come from the germline V gene. The ends were cut back, 6 bases at V and 5 bases at J, with 9 bases in the middle. The CDR3 sequence: CASSLYGDTQYF. The CDR3 bases are TGTGCCAGCAGCCTCTACGGAGATACGCAGTATTTT.

The chain is built from TRBV2 and TRBJ1-3; D gene unclear. Trimming took off 7 bases at V and 4 bases at J, with 20 bases between the two ends. The CDR3 covers 16 residues. Germline lookup yields CDR1 SNHLY and CDR2 FYNNEI. The CDR3, as DNA: TGTGCCAGCAACGGCTTGGGCGCAGGCGCCGGAAACACCATATATTTT. Translating it yields CASNGLGAGAGNTIYF.

The V gene is TRBV19, the J gene TRBJ2-1; 14 bases match TRBD2. V was clipped by 8 bases and J by 0 bases; unmatched bases: 3. Germline V lookup: CDR1 LNHDA, CDR2 SQIVND (reference sequence). The CDR3 contains 16 residues. In DNA form, the CDR3 reads TGTGCCAGTTCGGGGACTAGCGGGAGCTCCTACAATGAGCAGTTCTTC. Residues: CASSGTSGSSYNEQFF.

The gene calls are TRBV10-3 and TRBJ2-5; D possibly corresponds to TRBD1 (6 bases). CDR3 length: 13 amino acids. V shed 9 bases and J shed 2 bases, with 13 bases lying between them. Germline assignment: CDR1 ENHRY and CDR2 SYGVKD. CDR3 in DNA: TGTGCCATTCGCGACAGGCCTCAAGAGACCCAGTACTTC. It encodes CAIRDRPQETQYF.

The chain carries TRBV6-5 and TRBJ2-7, with TRBD2 matching over 11 bases. J lost 3 bases, V lost 0 bases, and 1 base had no gene match. The CDR3 is made up of 15 amino acids. The germline gives CDR1 MNHEY, CDR2 SVGAGI. In nucleotides, the CDR3 is TGTGCCAGCAGTTACTCGGGACTAGCGGTCTACGAGCAGTACTTC. This gives the protein CASSYSGLAVYEQYF.

The gene calls are TRBV29-1 and TRBJ2-1, with D possibly being TRBD2 (6 bases). Trimming shortened V by 2 bases and J by 9 bases, and 20 bases separated the two germline ends. Germline assignment: CDR1 SQVTM and CDR2 ANQGSEA. The CDR3 is 15 amino acids. The CDR3 DNA follows: TGCAGCGTTGAAAGGGCAGGGACGGGAGCGGGTGAGCAGTTCTTC. Its translation is CSVERAGTGAGEQFF.

This clone appeared a few times. The V call is TRBV6-5, the J call TRBJ1-1, with unresolved D. CDR1 and CDR2 (germline): MNHEY, SVGAGI. This CDR3 contains 11 residues. Trimming stripped 10 bases from V and 6 bases from J, with 12 bases between. This CDR3 reads CATLAGSEAFF. CDR3 sequence (DNA): TGTGCCACCCTTGCGGGATCTGAAGCTTTCTTT.

CDR3 nucleotide sequence: TGTGCCAGCTCACTCTCGACAGGGGGCAAAAACATTCAGTACTTC. This gives the protein CASSLSTGGKNIQYF. V is TRBV18 and J is TRBJ2-4; 9 bases map to TRBD1. This CDR3 contains 15 residues. J lost 3 bases, V lost 4 bases, and 4 bases had no gene match. Per the germline V gene, CDR1 is KGHSH and CDR2 is LQKENI. Supplemented by reference TRBV18 and TRBJ2-4, the full variable domain reads NAGVMQNPRHLVRRRGQEARLRCSPMKGHSHVYWYRQLPEEGLKFMVYLQKENIIDESGMPKERFSAEFPKEGPSILRIQQVVRGDSAAYFCASSLSTGGKNIQYFGAGTRLSVL.

This chain connects TRBV1 to TRBJ2-3; the table's D call, TRBD2, was not checked against the DNA. TRBV1 represents a pseudogene. The CDR3 sequence is 22 residues long. The CDR3 bases are TGCACCAGCAGCCAAGCTCCGGTGCGGCTAGCGGGAGCCACAGCCCAGACGGATACGCAGTATTTT. Its translation is CTSSQAPVRLAGATAQTDTQYF.